This TCR beta chain comes out of a study of Ad26.COV2.S vaccination and SARS-CoV-2 variants. Points from the study as a whole: Vaccinees reportedly had broad spike-specific CD8+ and CD4+ T cell responses.

For this clone: Its specificity is unknown.

This table comes from immunoSEQ multiplex PCR, and its TCRdb copy is limited to in-frame clones, with some not included. The data hold 300,000 to 450,000 clones, with roughly nine tenths observed a single time. This CDR3 region has 16 residues. Per germline, CDR1 SGDLS and CDR2 YYNGEE. V lost 3 bases and J 0 bases, leaving 10 bases between the germline ends. The chain carries TRBV9 and TRBJ1-6; D remains unclear. Sequenced here: peripheral blood, sampled after recovery from COVID-19. The TCR sequence derives from a human donor who had recovered from COVID-19. For the CDR3, the DNA is TGTGCCAGCAGCGATACCGGCTCCTCCTATAATTCACCCCTCCACTTT. It encodes CASSDTGSSYNSPLHF.